The text below deals with one T cell receptor (beta chain). Its antigen is as yet unknown. The table came from immunoSEQ multiplex PCR; TCRdb's copy has only in-frame clones and leaves some out. The sample includes tens of thousands of clones, around 70% of them seen just once. This record comes from a study of early stage breast cancer tumors. Turning to the study itself: Around 10-fold was the mean read coverage per sample.

Findings and caveats of the study: Comparing each tissue with blood distinguished tumor from normal in 14 of 16 patients. Tumors had about 2.4-fold higher T cell density and higher clonality than adjacent normal breast tissue.

The CDR3 spans 15 residues. Germline V gene sequence: CDR1 SGHRS, CDR2 YFSETQ. Losses at the gene ends were 1 base for V and 6 bases for J; bases not matched to a gene: 7. This sequence joins TRBV5-1 and TRBJ2-1; 7 bases are a match to TRBD2. The sequence derives from a person aged 45-65 years with breast cancer. Sample: blood. CDR3 DNA: TGCGCCAGCAGCTTGATTGGCGGGAGTCGCAATGAGCAGTTCTTC. Protein sequence: CASSLIGGSRNEQFF.